This is a list of T cell receptor beta chains from one sample in a study of blood T cells in healthy people across ages. TCRdb re-called the 5' RACE reads through MiXCR, storing one row per CDR3 protein. The sample shows roughly 570,000 distinct CDR3 sequences, approximately 25% of them seen only once. The specimen was blood. These receptors were obtained from a woman aged 70-85 years in good health. Each CDR3 is given with its conserved first and last residue.

TRBV6-5 | CASRLGWPSAFYEQYF
TRBV5-6 | CACSPGIQETQYF
TRBV20-1 | CSAPSSGANVLTF
TRBV28 | CASSRGTWMNTEAFF
TRBV6-1 | CASSSGGIGETQYF
TRBV29-1 | CSIHMGRTYEQYF
TRBV4-2 | CASSQELRTNEKLFF
TRBV6-6 | CASSLQVTLHF
TRBV3-1 | CASSLTESSGNTIYF
TRBV4-3 | CASSQEGTRADEQFF
TRBV7-9 | CASSQTPGQGAADTQYF
TRBV6-5 | CASSYSDFTGANVLTF
TRBV7-2 | CASSLTAEKLFF
TRBV7-9 | CASNSSTRTDTQYF
TRBV29-1 | CSVAGGETQYF
TRBV4-2 | CASSQIAGGRASARPDTQYF
TRBV5-5 | CASSFTGALQDTQYF
TRBV25-1 | CASSERVEQFF
TRBV6-1 | CASSEISPTYEQYF
TRBV6-2/TRBV6-3 | CASRYTGELFF
TRBV7-8 | CASSKTRSTDTQYF
TRBV12-3/TRBV12-4 | CASSLGVHAAGELFF